The 30 T cell receptor beta chains below were found in one sample sequenced in a study of CD8 T cells in ankylosing spondylitis. These receptors' antigens are unknown. Study conclusions and caveats: Characteristic of ankylosing spondylitis blood, it appeared, was a TCR beta motif comprising roughly 8 highly homologous variants.

TCRdb processed the 5' RACE reads anew with MiXCR; each CDR3 protein has one entry. In the table there are roughly 700,000 distinct CDR3 sequences, around a fifth of which are singletons. Sequencing used blood, either unsorted or a sorted T cell fraction (not recorded which). The receptors were sampled from a male donor with ankylosing spondylitis.

This clonotype was seen a handful of times. This chain links TRBV7-2 with TRBJ2-3, with 9 positions matching TRBD2. CDR3 size: 14 residues. Germline CDR1 SGHTA, CDR2 FQGNSA. J was trimmed by 5 bases and V by 2 bases; bases with no gene match: 2. CDR3 sequence (DNA): TGTGCCAGCAGCTTACAGCGGGAGGTAGATACGCAGTATTTT. Protein: CASSLQREVDTQYF.

This clonotype came up a few times. The rearrangement joins TRBV7-8 to TRBJ2-1; 9 nucleotides align to TRBD1. CDR1 and CDR2 (germline): SGHVS, FQNEAQ. V lost 5 bases and J lost 4; bases outside the gene matches: 9. The CDR3 is 16 residues long. The CDR3: CASSSPTGGAYNEQFF. The CDR3 DNA sequence: TGTGCCAGCAGCAGCCCGACAGGGGGGGCATACAATGAGCAGTTCTTC.

The genes are TRBV3-1 and TRBJ1-2, with D possibly being TRBD1 (6 bases). This CDR3 spans 17 amino acids. Between the trimmed V and J ends, which lost 1 base and 2 bases, there was a span of 17 bases. CDR1 and CDR2 from the germline V gene are LGHDT and YNNKEL (reference sequence). The CDR3: CASSQGKIPGTNYGYTF. Here the CDR3 DNA reads TGTGCCAGCAGCCAAGGAAAAATACCCGGGACAAACTATGGCTACACCTTC.

V and J are TRBV5-1 and TRBJ2-7; TRBD1 is a possible D gene (7 bases). V gave up 4 bases and J gave up 0 bases, with 17 bases separating them. Germline CDR1 SGHRS, CDR2 YFSETQ. There are 16 residues in the CDR3. This chain's CDR3 is CASSPDPGGSSYEQYF. The CDR3 nucleotides read TGCGCCAGCAGCCCAGACCCAGGGGGGAGCTCCTACGAGCAGTACTTC.

This clonotype was detected only a few times. For the CDR3, the DNA is TGTGCCATCAGTGGGACAGGCGGGAACACTGAAGCTTTCTTT. This gives the protein CAISGTGGNTEAFF. The V call is TRBV10-3, the J call TRBJ1-1, with 7 bases matching TRBD1. This CDR3 is 14 amino acids long. The germline V gene encodes CDR1 ENHRY and CDR2 SYGVKD. V dropped 4 bases and J dropped 1; count of bases not matched to a gene: 3.

The CDR3 DNA reads TGTGCCAGCAGCCTCCGGGACAATCTATACGAGCAGTACTTC. Protein: CASSLRDNLYEQYF. The V call is TRBV7-2, the J call TRBJ2-7; maybe TRBD1 (6 bases). Germline loops: CDR1 SGHTA, CDR2 FQGNSA. The V gene lost 5 bases and the J gene lost 4 bases, with 15 bases spanning the gap. The CDR3 has 14 amino acids.

This clonotype was seen only a few times. The V call is TRBV20-1, the J call TRBJ2-5; tentatively, D is TRBD1 (5 bases). The V gene lost 3 bases and the J gene lost 1 base, with 12 bases spanning the gap. The CDR3 contains 14 residues. Germline V CDR1 and CDR2: DFQATT, SNEGSKA (reference sequence). CDR3 sequence reads: CSASSGAVQETQYF. As DNA, the CDR3 is TGCAGTGCTAGTAGTGGGGCAGTCCAAGAGACCCAGTACTTC.

Comment on this clonotype: A much more abundant neighbour one base away suggests this may be a read error. This chain links TRBV5-1 with TRBJ2-7, with 7 bases aligning to TRBD1. The CDR3 is 15 amino acids. From germline, CDR1 is SGHRS and CDR2 YFSETQ. Here the CDR3 reads CATSLLATGKHEQYF. For the CDR3, the DNA is TGCGCCACCAGCTTGTTAGCGACAGGGAAACACGAGCAGTACTTC.

This clonotype was picked up a small number of times. The chain has TRBV18 and TRBJ1-2, with D uncertain. The CDR3 covers 13 residues. Germline V gene lookup returns CDR1 KGHSH and CDR2 LQKENI. Trimming shortened V by 4 bases and J by 7 bases, and 13 bases separated the two germline ends. CDR3 in DNA: TGTGCCAGCTCACACGACGGAGAAGGTGGCTACACCTTC. Translating it yields CASSHDGEGGYTF.

This chain joins TRBV12-3 or TRBV12-4 and TRBJ2-4; 8 bases agree with TRBD2. V lost 5 bases and J lost 1; bases outside the gene matches: 4. The CDR3 is 15 residues long. The CDR3 DNA sequence: TGTGCCAGCAGTACGGGGGGGAGTGCCAAAAACATTCAGTACTTC. It yields the protein CASSTGGSAKNIQYF.

This clonotype showed up just a few times. The chain joins TRBV20-1 to TRBJ2-7; 8 nucleotides line up with TRBD2. The V and J ends lost 0 bases and 0 bases, in that order; junction bases with no gene match: 13. CDR3 length: 18 amino acids. The germline V gene encodes CDR1 DFQATT and CDR2 SNEGSKA (reference sequence). CDR3 sequence reads: CSARDAPVRGGSSYEQYF. The CDR3 nucleotides are TGCAGTGCTAGAGACGCCCCTGTCCGGGGGGGGAGCTCCTACGAGCAGTACTTC.

This clonotype appeared a few times. The CDR3 region has the DNA TGCGCCAGCAGCCAGGGCCAGAAGAACACTGAAGCTTTCTTT. Protein: CASSQGQKNTEAFF. The chain joins TRBV4-3 to TRBJ1-1; D remains unclear. CDR1 and CDR2 (germline): LGHNA, YSLEER. This CDR3 comprises 14 residues. V was pared by 3 bases and J by 1 base, with 9 bases between.

There are a few counts of this clonotype. The V and J genes are TRBV10-3 and TRBJ2-7; a weak D match, TRBD1 (6 bases). CDR3 size: 17 residues. The germline CDR1 and CDR2 sequences are ENHRY and SYGVKD. Trimming removed 3 bases at V and 1 base at J, with 19 bases between. This chain's CDR3 is CAISDPEEGTSSYEQYF. The CDR3 nucleotides read TGTGCCATCAGTGACCCGGAGGAAGGGACATCTTCCTACGAGCAGTACTTC.

The rearrangement uses TRBV20-1 and TRBJ1-4; D not certain. The CDR3 has 14 residues. Per the germline V gene, CDR1 is DFQATT and CDR2 is SNEGSKA (reference sequence). V was cut by 3 bases and J by 5 bases, with 13 bases left in between. The DNA for the CDR3 is TGCAGTGCTAGTGAAAAGGGTACGAATGAAAAACTGTTTTTT. This sequence encodes CSASEKGTNEKLFF.

The rearrangement links TRBV5-1 to TRBJ2-4; TRBD1 aligns across 9 bases. Trimming cost V 3 bases and J 8 bases; bases outside gene matches: 6. This CDR3 has 14 amino acids. CDR1 and CDR2 from the germline V gene are SGHRS and YFSETQ. CDR3 region: CASSSGQGYDIQYF. In DNA form, the CDR3 reads TGCGCCAGCAGCTCGGGACAGGGCTATGACATTCAGTACTTC. Full variable domain (rest looked up from reference TRBV5-1 and TRBJ2-4): KAGVTQTPRYLIKTRGQQVTLSCSPISGHRSVSWYQQTPGQGLQFLFEYFSETQRNKGNFPGRFSGRQFSNSRSEMNVSTLELGDSALYLCASSSGQGYDIQYFGAGTRLSVL.

This clonotype has more than one count but fewer than ten. The chain combines TRBV7-2 with TRBJ2-7; the match to TRBD2 covers 7 bases. The CDR3 is made up of 14 amino acids. Unmatched junction bases numbered 8, after V lost 3 bases and J lost 6 bases. From germline, CDR1 is SGHTA and CDR2 FQGNSA. The CDR3 sequence: CASSFVPGGGEQYF. The DNA for the CDR3 is TGTGCCAGCAGCTTTGTTCCGGGCGGGGGCGAGCAGTACTTC.

This rearrangement joins TRBV7-8 to TRBJ2-1; D possibly corresponds to TRBD1 (5 bases). The CDR3 totals 19 residues. CDR1 and CDR2 from the germline V gene are SGHVS and FQNEAQ. Trimming took off 2 bases at V and 2 bases at J, with 22 bases between the two ends. CDR3 coding DNA: TGTGCCAGCAGCTTACCAACCCAAGCTCTAGGGGATACCTACAATGAGCAGTTCTTC. Translating gives CASSLPTQALGDTYNEQFF. Based on the CDR3 plus reference TRBV7-8 and TRBJ2-1, the full variable domain is GAGVSQSPRYKVAKRGQDVALRCDPISGHVSLFWYQQALGQGPEFLTYFQNEAQLDKSGLPSDRFFAERPEGSVSTLKIQRTQQEDSAVYLCASSLPTQALGDTYNEQFFGPGTRLTVL.

This chain uses TRBV12-3 or TRBV12-4 with TRBJ2-7; TRBD1 matches 7 bases. This CDR3 region has 16 residues. V shed 5 bases, J shed 0 bases, and the junction held 10 bases outside the gene matches. The CDR3 DNA reads TGTGCCAGCAGTAAAGAACAGGGGAAGAGCTCCTACGAGCAGTACTTC. Residues: CASSKEQGKSSYEQYF.

The table lists this clonotype with a few counts. The V and J genes are TRBV12-3 or TRBV12-4 and TRBJ2-1, with 10 bases aligning to TRBD2. Trimming removed 5 bases from V and 5 bases from J; junction bases left unmatched: 0. CDR3 length: 13 residues. CDR3 in DNA: TGTGCCAGCAGTACTAGCGGGGACAATGAGCAGTTCTTC. This encodes CASSTSGDNEQFF.

This clonotype showed up just a few times. The chain is built from TRBV12-3 or TRBV12-4 and TRBJ1-3; maybe TRBD1 (5 bases). Trimming pared 8 bases from V and 0 bases from J, leaving 11 bases between. This CDR3 region has 14 residues. The CDR3 sequence is CASLGLSSGNTIYF. The CDR3, as DNA: TGTGCCAGCCTGGGACTTAGCTCTGGAAACACCATATATTTT.

This clonotype was recorded a few times. The V and J genes are TRBV7-2 and TRBJ2-7; TRBD2 agrees at 7 bases. This CDR3 is 14 amino acids long. The germline gives CDR1 SGHTA, CDR2 FQGNSA. Losses at the gene ends were 1 base for V and 3 bases for J; bases not matched to a gene: 3. The CDR3 DNA reads as TGTGCCAGCAGCTTAGACGCGGGGGACTACGAGCAGTACTTC. Its protein product is CASSLDAGDYEQYF.

Ten or more counts support this clonotype. Here the CDR3 reads CASSGGLAVIRETQYF. CDR3 coding DNA: TGTGCCAGCTCCGGCGGGCTAGCAGTTATCCGGGAGACCCAGTACTTC. V usage is TRBV12-3 or TRBV12-4 and J usage is TRBJ2-5; tentatively, D is TRBD2 (5 bases). The CDR3 length is 16 residues. Deletions cut 8 bases from V and 5 bases from J, with 24 bases between.

The chain is built from TRBV12-3 or TRBV12-4 and TRBJ2-7; D may be TRBD1 or TRBD2 (5 bases each). Between the trimmed V and J ends, which lost 3 bases and 6 bases, there was a span of 21 bases. CDR3 length: 16 residues. CDR3 loop: CASSLKTSGPLSEQYF. CDR3 DNA: TGTGCCAGCAGTTTGAAGACCTCGGGGCCGTTGAGCGAGCAGTACTTC.

This clonotype was counted between two and nine times. The chain carries TRBV6-1 and TRBJ2-1; D is unresolved. V was clipped by 6 bases and J by 7 bases, with 16 bases between them. The CDR3 runs 14 residues. Per the germline V gene, CDR1 is MNHNS and CDR2 is SASEGT. In DNA, the CDR3 is TGTGCCAGCAGCCAGGCGACTGAGGTGAATGAGCAGTTCTTC. As protein: CASSQATEVNEQFF.

This clonotype was observed a few times. J is TRBJ2-1 and V is TRBV20-1; D gene unclear. This CDR3 has 9 amino acids. Trimming removed 6 bases from V and 8 bases from J, with 5 bases in between. Germline V gene sequence: CDR1 DFQATT, CDR2 SNEGSKA (reference sequence). The CDR3 spells CSALDEQFF. DNA for the CDR3: TGCAGTGCCTTGGATGAGCAGTTCTTC.

This clonotype was counted at least ten times. The rearrangement uses TRBV7-2 and TRBJ2-7, with D possibly being TRBD1 or TRBD2 (5 bases each). Germline V gene lookup returns CDR1 SGHTA and CDR2 FQGNSA. The CDR3 extends over 15 amino acids. V lost 1 base, J lost 1 base, and 11 bases lay in between. The CDR3 DNA follows: TGTGCCAGCAGCTTAGGATACGGGGCGTCCTACGAGCAGTACTTC. Its translation is CASSLGYGASYEQYF. Filled out from reference TRBV7-2 and TRBJ2-7, the complete variable domain reads GAGVSQSPSNKVTEKGKDVELRCDPISGHTALYWYRQSLGQGLEFLIYFQGNSAPDKSGLPSDRFSAERTGGSVSTLTIQRTQQEDSAVYLCASSLGYGASYEQYFGPGTRLTVT.

The chain joins TRBV4-2 to TRBJ2-1, with D possibly being TRBD1 (6 bases). In germline, CDR1 is LGHNA, CDR2 YNFKEQ. The length of the CDR3 is 16 residues. Trimming took 3 bases from V and 4 from J, leaving 16 bases between them. Here the CDR3 reads CASSQTTGTPYNEQFF. For the CDR3, the DNA is TGTGCCAGCAGCCAGACAACCGGGACACCGTACAATGAGCAGTTCTTC.

The chain has TRBV12-3 or TRBV12-4 and TRBJ2-3; D call uncertain. The CDR3 spans 15 residues. The V end lost 3 bases, the J end lost 1 base, and 11 bases lay between the germline ends. In DNA form, the CDR3 reads TGTGCCAGCAGTTTGAGTACCACAGGCACAGATACGCAGTATTTT. Its protein is CASSLSTTGTDTQYF.

This clonotype was recorded a few times. The V and J genes are TRBV5-1 and TRBJ2-5, with D tentatively TRBD2 (5 bases). Germline-derived CDR1 and CDR2 are SGHRS and YFSETQ. Between the trimmed V and J ends, which lost 0 bases and 4 bases, there was a span of 19 bases. The CDR3 runs 17 residues. The CDR3 reads CASSLVAGLSAGETQYF. The DNA of the CDR3 is TGCGCCAGCAGCTTGGTGGCAGGCCTTAGTGCGGGAGAGACCCAGTACTTC.

CDR3 nucleotides: TGCGCCAGCAGCTCGGGCGGTGGATTTGCCCGGAACACTGAAGCTTTCTTT. It specifies CASSSGGGFARNTEAFF. This chain uses TRBV5-1 with TRBJ1-1; D remains unclear. Trimming cost V 3 bases and J 1 base, with 19 bases left between them. The CDR3 is 17 amino acids. Germline V lookup: CDR1 SGHRS, CDR2 YFSETQ.